This T cell receptor beta chain emerged from a study of blood T cell repertoires in COVID-19. In the source study's methods: Researchers report that nucleated cell counts were estimated from reference gene primer amplification. Some clones are missing from TCRdb's copy, which holds only in-frame ones; the method was immunoSEQ multiplex PCR. The V and J calls and clone size were taken over from that table, and D and trimming were inferred from the DNA. The table includes about 140,000 clones, approximately 88% detected once. V shed 4 bases and J 4 bases; nucleotides not matched to a gene: 7. Per the germline V gene, CDR1 is MDHEN and CDR2 is SYDVKM. The CDR3 spans 16 residues.

Sequences were obtained from peripheral blood. The chain carries TRBV28 and TRBJ2-2; 9 bases match TRBD2. This receptor was identified in a man between 60 and 70 years old with active or convalescent COVID-19. The DNA of the CDR3 is TGTGCCAGCAGTTCCGCGGGAGGGCCAGTCACCGGGGAGCTGTTTTTT. Translating gives CASSSAGGPVTGELFF.